The T cell receptor (beta chain) under discussion was sequenced for a study of post-analysis software for immune sequencing data. On the study more broadly: Some patients lacked subtype; others had relapsing-remitting, secondary progressive or progressive-relapsing disease. General study findings and limits: Samples prepared in the same batch strongly co-clustered by F measure. TRBV segments more frequent in patients than in controls numbered several and included TRBV5-6, TRBV5-1 and TRBV20-1. Those with multiple sclerosis, the patient group, showed significantly lower normalized Chao1 diversity than controls.

A few counts support this clonotype. Its specificity is not known. cDNA libraries of TCR beta carried unique molecular identifiers. TCRdb fed the PCR reads into MiXCR, producing one record per CDR3 protein. The data hold 750,000 to 900,000 distinct CDR3 sequences, with under 60% observed a single time. Germline CDR1 SEHNR, CDR2 FQNEAQ (reference sequence). Between the trimmed V and J ends, which lost 5 bases and 2 bases, there was a span of 19 bases. This CDR3 has 16 amino acids. The V call is TRBV7-9, the J call TRBJ2-7; possible D gene TRBD1, 6 bases. This clonotype was sampled from a girl aged 10 to 17 with multiple sclerosis. The sequenced material came from blood. The CDR3 nucleotides read TGTGCCAGCAGCCGAGGGGGTATGAGGAACCCCTACGAGCAGTACTTC. Protein: CASSRGGMRNPYEQYF.